This T cell receptor (beta chain) was recovered during a study of blood T cell repertoires in COVID-19. Recruited during active infection, patients (from Seattle) were subsequently followed longitudinally. In germline, CDR1 is SEHNR, CDR2 FQNEAQ (reference sequence). V shed 3 bases and J shed 4 bases, with 12 bases lying between them. This CDR3 contains 14 residues. Produced via immunoSEQ multiplex PCR; TCRdb's table is partial and in-frame only. The profile covers 350,000 to 400,000 clones, with 70% to 90% appearing a single time and about 7.6% taken by the ten largest. This sequence joins TRBV7-9 and TRBJ1-1, with D uncertain. This TCR was recovered from a woman aged 60-75 years with COVID-19, enrolled during active disease. The material sequenced was peripheral blood. CDR3 bases: TGTGCCAGCAGCTTTGGCCCCCCCAGCACTGAAGCTTTCTTT. Translating gives CASSFGPPSTEAFF.